The clone carrying this T cell receptor (beta chain) was recorded a few times. What it recognizes is unknown. The sample is drawn from a study of identical twins. Using its own MiXCR run on the 5' RACE reads, TCRdb lists one record per CDR3 protein. The sample shows 350,000 or so distinct CDR3 sequences, around 12% of them seen only once. Study-wide results and caveats: Not following the same donors, the study drew its conclusions from cross-sectional statistical analysis.

Trimming cost V 8 bases and J 5 bases, with 13 bases left between them. CDR3 length: 13 amino acids. Germline CDR1 LGHNA, CDR2 YNFKEQ. This sample was also put to use in a study of yellow fever vaccine responses in identical twins. That source notes: Reported findings indicate that twins' vaccine T cell responses seemed partially convergent, partially personalized.

The J gene is TRBJ1-5, the V gene TRBV4-2; D gene uncertain. The receptor comes from a woman younger than 30 in good health. Sequenced sample: CD8+ T cells sorted from blood. CDR3 DNA sequence: TGTGCCAGCGCTGAGCTCTTGGATCAGCCCCAGCATTTT. Protein: CASAELLDQPQHF.